This record looks at one T cell receptor (beta chain) sequence and its context. The antigen is not known. Trimming at V came to 5 bases and at J to 0 bases, leaving 13 bases not matched to a gene. The germline V gene has CDR1 MNHEY and CDR2 SMNVEV (reference sequence). This CDR3 has 18 residues. The data derive from a study of cytomegalovirus exposure and HLA in healthy donors. Study-wide points: According to the study, roughly 160 TCR beta chains were cytomegalovirus-associated.

Primers for the PCR totalled 60 Vbeta and 13 Jbeta. Data came from immunoSEQ multiplex PCR; TCRdb stores just in-frame clones and leaves some out. The sample comprises 250,000 to 350,000 clones, about nine tenths of which are singletons, and roughly 4% rests with the top ten. The sequence derives from a man aged 40-50 years in good health and CMV-seropositive. The chain has TRBV27 and TRBJ2-5; 9 bases match TRBD2. Sequenced input: PBMCs. The CDR3 nucleotides are TGTGCCAGCAGTCGATTAGCGGGAGAGTGGGTCGACCAAGAGACCCAGTACTTC. It yields the protein CASSRLAGEWVDQETQYF.